The text below deals with one T cell receptor (beta chain). Its antigen is undetermined. Each donor's status was that of a healthy bone marrow donor. This record belongs to a study of cytomegalovirus exposure and HLA in healthy donors. Study-level background: Most donors, around 81% of around 400 genotyped, fell in the Caucasian-associated ancestry cluster.

PCR primers comprised 60 Vbeta and 13 Jbeta primers. How the authors handled the data: An analysis performed later counted around 86 million unique TCR beta chains (roughly 11 million of them shared). Libraries were prepared by immunoSEQ multiplex PCR; TCRdb keeps only in-frame clonotypes and omits some of them. V and J calls plus clone size are reproduced from that table; the DNA served to infer D and trimming. This table holds 75,000 to 100,000 clones, about four fifths found once. Study results and limitations: Analyses of presence and absence presupposed an approximately uniform sequencing depth across donors.

This CDR3 is built from 13 residues. V was clipped by 1 base and J by 0 bases, with 4 bases between them. The germline V gene encodes CDR1 SGHAT and CDR2 FQNNGV. This chain links TRBV11-2 with TRBJ2-7; no reliable D call. The origin of this receptor is a man younger than 40 in good health and CMV-seronegative. Specimen: PBMCs. The CDR3 DNA reads TGTGCCAGCAGCTTAGGGAGCTCCTACGAGCAGTACTTC. This translates into CASSLGSSYEQYF.